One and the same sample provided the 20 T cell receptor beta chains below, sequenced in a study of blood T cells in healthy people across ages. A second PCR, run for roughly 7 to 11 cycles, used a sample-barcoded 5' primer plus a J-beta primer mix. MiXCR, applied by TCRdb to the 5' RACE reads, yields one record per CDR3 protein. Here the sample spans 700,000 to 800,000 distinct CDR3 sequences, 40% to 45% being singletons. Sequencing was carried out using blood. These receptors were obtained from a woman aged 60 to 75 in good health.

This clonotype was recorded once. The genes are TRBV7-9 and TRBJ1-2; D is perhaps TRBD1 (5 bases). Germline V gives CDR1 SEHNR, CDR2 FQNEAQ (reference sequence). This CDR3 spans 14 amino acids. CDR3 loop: CASQWTTKFYGYTF. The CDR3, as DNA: TGTGCTTCCCAATGGACAACGAAGTTCTATGGCTACACCTTC.

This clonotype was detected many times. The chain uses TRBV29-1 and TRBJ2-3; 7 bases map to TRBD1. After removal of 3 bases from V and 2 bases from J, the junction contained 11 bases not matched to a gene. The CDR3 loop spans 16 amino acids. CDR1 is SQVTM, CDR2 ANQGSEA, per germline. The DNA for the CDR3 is TGCAGCGTTGATAAGCACAGGGGTTTTACCACAGATACGCAGTATTTT. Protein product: CSVDKHRGFTTDTQYF.

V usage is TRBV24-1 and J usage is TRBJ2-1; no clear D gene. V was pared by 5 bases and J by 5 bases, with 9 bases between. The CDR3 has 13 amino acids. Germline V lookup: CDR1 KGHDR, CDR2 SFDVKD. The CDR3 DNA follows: TGTGCCACCAGTGGAGTGGAAGACAATGAGCAGTTCTTC. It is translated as CATSGVEDNEQFF.

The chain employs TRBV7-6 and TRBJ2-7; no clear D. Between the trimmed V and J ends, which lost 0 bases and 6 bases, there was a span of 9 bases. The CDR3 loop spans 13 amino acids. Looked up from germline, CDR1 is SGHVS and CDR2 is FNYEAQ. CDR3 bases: TGTGCCAGCAGCTTAGCGAGAGCCAGCGAGCAGTACTTC. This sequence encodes CASSLARASEQYF.

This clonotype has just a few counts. In DNA form, the CDR3 reads TGCAGTGCTACAGGGACTAGCGGGAGATCGGCCTACGAGCAGTACTTC. Its translation: CSATGTSGRSAYEQYF. The rearrangement joins TRBV20-1 to TRBJ2-7; TRBD2 matches at 14 bases. V lost 4 bases to trimming and J lost 2 bases; unmatched junction nucleotides: 7. The germline V gene has CDR1 DFQATT and CDR2 SNEGSKA (reference sequence). The CDR3 loop spans 16 amino acids.

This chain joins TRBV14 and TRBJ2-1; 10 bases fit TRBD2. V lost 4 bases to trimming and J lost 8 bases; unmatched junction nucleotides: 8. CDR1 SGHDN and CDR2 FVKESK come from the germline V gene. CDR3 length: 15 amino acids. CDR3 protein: CASSRVRGLAYEQFF. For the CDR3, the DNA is TGTGCCAGCAGCCGAGTAAGGGGACTAGCGTATGAGCAGTTCTTC.

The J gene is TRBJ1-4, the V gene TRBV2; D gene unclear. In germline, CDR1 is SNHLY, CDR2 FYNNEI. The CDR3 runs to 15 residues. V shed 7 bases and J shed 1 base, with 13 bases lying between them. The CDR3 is CASIGQSLTNEKLFF. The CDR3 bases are TGTGCCAGCATTGGCCAGTCATTAACTAATGAAAAACTGTTTTTT.

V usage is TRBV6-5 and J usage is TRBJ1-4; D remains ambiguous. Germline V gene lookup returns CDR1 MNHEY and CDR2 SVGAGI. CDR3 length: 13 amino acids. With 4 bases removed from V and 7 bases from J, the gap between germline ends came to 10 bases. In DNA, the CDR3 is TGTGCCAGCAGTTTATCCGGGAGTGAAAAACTGTTTTTT. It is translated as CASSLSGSEKLFF.

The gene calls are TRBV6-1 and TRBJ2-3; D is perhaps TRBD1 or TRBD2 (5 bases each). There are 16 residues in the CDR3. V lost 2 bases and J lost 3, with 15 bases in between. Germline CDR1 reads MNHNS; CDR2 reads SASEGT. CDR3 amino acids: CASSEYVGGVTDTQYF. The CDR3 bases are TGTGCCAGCAGTGAATACGTTGGGGGAGTTACAGATACGCAGTATTTT.

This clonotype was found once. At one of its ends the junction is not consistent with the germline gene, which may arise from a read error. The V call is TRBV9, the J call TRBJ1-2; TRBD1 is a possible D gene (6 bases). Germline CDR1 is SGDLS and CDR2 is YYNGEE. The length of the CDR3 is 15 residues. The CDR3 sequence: CASSGAGGGHYGCTF. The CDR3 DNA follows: TGTGCCAGCAGCGGAGCTGGGGGGGGCCACTATGGCTGCACCTTC.

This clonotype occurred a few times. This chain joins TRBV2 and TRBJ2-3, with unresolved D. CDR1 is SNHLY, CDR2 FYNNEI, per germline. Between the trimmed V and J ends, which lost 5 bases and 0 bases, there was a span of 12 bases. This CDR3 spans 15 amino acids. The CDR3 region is CASSWDRTSTDTQYF. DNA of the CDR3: TGTGCCAGCAGTTGGGATCGTACCAGCACAGATACGCAGTATTTT.

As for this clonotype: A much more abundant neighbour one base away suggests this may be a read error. CDR3 residues: CNVEKSSSDTQYF. CDR3 DNA: TGCAACGTTGAAAAGAGTTCCTCAGATACGCAGTATTTT. J is TRBJ2-3 and V is TRBV29-1; D gene unclear. From germline, CDR1 is SQVTM and CDR2 ANQGSEA. The CDR3 contains 13 residues.

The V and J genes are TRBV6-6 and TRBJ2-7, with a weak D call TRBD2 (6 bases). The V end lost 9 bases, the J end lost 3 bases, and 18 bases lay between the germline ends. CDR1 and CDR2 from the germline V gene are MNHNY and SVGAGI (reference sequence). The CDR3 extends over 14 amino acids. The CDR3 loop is CASRPRGSNYEQYF. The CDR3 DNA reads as TGTGCCAGTAGACCTCGGGGGTCCAACTACGAGCAGTACTTC.

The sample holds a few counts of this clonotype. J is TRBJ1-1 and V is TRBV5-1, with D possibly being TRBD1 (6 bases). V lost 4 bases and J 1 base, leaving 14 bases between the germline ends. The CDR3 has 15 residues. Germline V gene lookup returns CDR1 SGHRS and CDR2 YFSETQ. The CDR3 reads CASSPLEGGNTEAFF. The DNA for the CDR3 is TGCGCCAGCAGCCCACTGGAGGGGGGGAACACTGAAGCTTTCTTT.

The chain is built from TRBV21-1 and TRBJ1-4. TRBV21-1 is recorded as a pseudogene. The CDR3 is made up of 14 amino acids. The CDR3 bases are TGTGCCAGCAGCAAAGGGACAACTAATGAAAAACTGTTTTTT. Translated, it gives CASSKGTTNEKLFF.

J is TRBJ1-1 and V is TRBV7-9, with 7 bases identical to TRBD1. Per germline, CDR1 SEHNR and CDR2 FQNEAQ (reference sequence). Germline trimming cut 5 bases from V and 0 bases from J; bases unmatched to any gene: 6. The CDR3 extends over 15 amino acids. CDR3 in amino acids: CASSTPQGVNTEAFF. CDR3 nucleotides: TGTGCCAGCAGCACCCCCCAGGGGGTGAACACTGAAGCTTTCTTT.

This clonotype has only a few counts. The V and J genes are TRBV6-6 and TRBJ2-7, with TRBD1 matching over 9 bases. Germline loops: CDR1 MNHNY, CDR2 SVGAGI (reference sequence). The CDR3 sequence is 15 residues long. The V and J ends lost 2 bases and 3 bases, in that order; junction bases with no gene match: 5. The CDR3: CASSYQGQGVYEQYF. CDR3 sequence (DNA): TGTGCCAGCAGTTACCAGGGACAGGGAGTCTACGAGCAGTACTTC.

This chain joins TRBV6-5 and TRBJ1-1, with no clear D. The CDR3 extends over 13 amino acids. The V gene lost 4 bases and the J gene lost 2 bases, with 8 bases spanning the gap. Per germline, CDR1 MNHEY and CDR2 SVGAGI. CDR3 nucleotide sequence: TGTGCCAGCAGTTTTACAAAAAACACTGAAGCTTTCTTT. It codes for CASSFTKNTEAFF.

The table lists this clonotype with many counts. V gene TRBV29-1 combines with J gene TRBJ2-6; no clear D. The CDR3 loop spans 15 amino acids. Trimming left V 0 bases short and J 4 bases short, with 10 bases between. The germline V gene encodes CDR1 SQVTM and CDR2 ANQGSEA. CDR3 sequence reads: CSVEDHVRGANVLTF. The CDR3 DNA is TGCAGCGTTGAAGATCATGTCCGGGGGGCCAACGTCCTGACTTTC.

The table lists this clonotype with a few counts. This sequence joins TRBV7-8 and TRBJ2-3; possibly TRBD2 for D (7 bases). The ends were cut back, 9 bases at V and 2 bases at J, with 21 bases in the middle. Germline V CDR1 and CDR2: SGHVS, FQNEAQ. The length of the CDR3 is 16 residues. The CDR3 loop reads CASIPGGPSHTDTQYF. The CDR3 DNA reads TGTGCCAGTATTCCCGGGGGGCCTAGCCACACAGATACGCAGTATTTT.